The text below deals with one T cell receptor (beta chain). Its antigen is unknown. This CDR3 has 17 amino acids. V was clipped by 2 bases and J by 0 bases; unmatched bases: 4. Germline-derived CDR1 and CDR2 are MDHEN and SYDVKM. With a J-beta primer mix and a sample-barcoded 5' primer, a second PCR ran roughly 7 to 11 cycles. The study obtained at least 3 million CDR3-containing paired-end reads from every sample. TCRdb itself ran the 5' RACE reads through MiXCR, one entry per CDR3 protein. This sample yields some 1.6 million distinct CDR3 sequences, of which roughly a third are seen a single time; about 10% belongs to the top ten. The data are from a study of blood T cells in healthy people across ages. Study results and caveats: Using unsorted PBMCs precluded a conclusive naive versus antigen-experienced comparison. In long-lived donors, naive CD4+ cell counts and diversity exceeded those of aged donors. Across samples, TCR beta diversity tracked strongly with naive T cell percentage.

The chain uses TRBV28 and TRBJ2-6; TRBD1 agrees at 7 bases. This receptor was taken from a woman aged 25 to 39 in good health. The sample was blood. CDR3 nucleotide sequence: TGTGCCAGCAGTTTAGCAGGGACAGCCTCTGGGGCCAACGTCCTGACTTTC. Protein sequence: CASSLAGTASGANVLTF.